The rows below give T cell receptor beta chains drawn from one sample of a study of CD4+ T cells in melanoma. Produced via immunoSEQ multiplex PCR; TCRdb's table is partial and in-frame only. The table has over 130,000 clones, nearly 95% seen once. These receptors originate from a human donor with melanoma. Both conserved end residues are trimmed from each CDR3.

v_gene	CDR3aa
TRBV11-2	ASSPGTSGGLYNEQF
TRBV7-3	ASSLPGRPSYEQY
TRBV2	ASRDAGTGFTEAF
TRBV6-5	ASKRQDNEKLF
TRBV7-8	ASSLAPGTLTDTQY
TRBV6-1	ASSDRQGTNYGYT
TRBV6-1	ASRFTSYRYEQY
TRBV11-2	ASSSYSEGLVEAF
TRBV7-9	ASSLGTGLIEQY
TRBV18	ASSGTEEQPQH
TRBV5-1	ASSLDGPYQPQH
TRBV11-2	ASSLGGQGGYEQY
TRBV4-1	ASSQGSGKQETQY
TRBV7-9	ASSFSGGAGTQY
TRBV18	ASSPDRTTYEQY
TRBV11-2	ASSLGILSGANVLT
TRBV5-1	ASSPLPSSGGANEQF
TRBV5-1	ASTETASNYGYT
TRBV30	AWKIRDRLLTSGNTIY
TRBV9	ASSVEGRGRPSQRDTQY
TRBV9	ASSEFQGDTIY
TRBV28	ASSRTSGGALNEQF
TRBV4-1	ASSQDSRRTSYEQY
TRBV29-1	SVDRSEMNTEAF
TRBV2	ASTAGTGTAGTQY
TRBV12-2	ASRPGGSSSRIGYEQY
TRBV9	ANVPRAGTGNEKLF
TRBV5-5	ASSFQGGNTGELF
TRBV5-1	ASSLVWRGVQETQY
TRBV11-3	ASSLNAYEQY
TRBV7-9	ASSFAGGTNQPQH
TRBV7-9	ASSLVGNEQF
TRBV2	ASGGQGGSGELF
TRBV5-1	ASSLEGPWSGGYT
TRBV30	AWETGISGNTIY
TRBV11-2	ASSLGPGFGSSTDTQY
TRBV7-2	ASSISGGPSYNEQF
TRBV7-2	ASSLKEIQY
TRBV9	ASSVGGSWEVETQY
TRBV19	ASSMEGADFRETQY
TRBV6-1	ASSVGTSGLSSYEQY
TRBV6-5	ASSFMGVNTEAF
TRBV2	ASSERGRGTNEQF
TRBV6-5	ASSYGQGGYEQY
TRBV7-9	ASSLGAGGQPQH
TRBV4-1	ASSQEGSGQYVGQPQH
TRBV9	ASSVYGYAYNEQF
TRBV18	ASSPPGSSYNEQF
TRBV2	ASSGGSRDQPQH
TRBV7-2	ASSRETNYGYT
TRBV18	ASSGSANTEAF
TRBV5-4	ASSFRGVEETQY
TRBV29-1	SAYRGRPGTDTQY
TRBV4-1	ASSRSGDPQY
TRBV18	ASSPPTSGGYNEQF
TRBV7-2	ASSPQTGSLSTGELF